These T cell receptor beta chains were read from a single sample in a study of vaccination and CD4 T cells after COVID-19. TCRdb used MiXCR to reprocess the PCR reads, holding one entry per CDR3 protein. The sample includes some 16,000 distinct CDR3 sequences, approximately 66% of them seen just once. The sequences come from CD4+ T cells from blood, collected after SARS-CoV-2 vaccination. All receptors come from a human donor who had recovered from COVID-19. Each CDR3 is given with its conserved first and last residue. Each record gives: V gene, clone size, J gene, D gene, CDR3 length, CDR3 protein, CDR3 DNA. The D gene is left open where the match is weak. Some rows mark clone size as missing; the rest say once, few, many or name a class of expanded clone.

TRBV20-1	-	TRBJ2-1	TRBD1	20	CSASFPTFTDRDREHNEQFF	TGCAGTGCTAGTTTTCCCACTTTTACCGACCGGGACAGGGAACACAATGAGCAGTTCTTC
TRBV7-6	few	TRBJ1-6	-	14	CASSTTGRNSPLHF	TGTGCCAGCAGCACAACAGGGCGCAATTCACCCCTCCACTTT
TRBV20-1	-	TRBJ2-3	-	13	CSAANGPGDTQYF	TGCAGTGCCGCAAACGGGCCAGGGGATACGCAGTATTTT
TRBV4-2	-	TRBJ2-3	TRBD1	15	CASSQDATGGDTQYF	TGTGCCAGCAGCCAAGATGCGACAGGGGGAGATACGCAGTATTTT
TRBV12-3/TRBV12-4	-	TRBJ1-5	-	13	CASRGDGNQPQHF	TGTGCCAGCAGGGGGGACGGCAATCAGCCCCAGCATTTT
TRBV19	few	TRBJ1-5	-	15	CASSPPGGSNQPQHF	TGTGCCAGTAGTCCGCCGGGAGGGAGCAATCAGCCCCAGCATTTT
TRBV6-1	-	TRBJ1-5	TRBD1	14	CASSRQGARQPQHF	TGTGCCAGCAGTCGACAGGGGGCGCGTCAGCCCCAGCATTTT
TRBV30	-	TRBJ1-3	-	12	CAWSGTGNTIYF	TGTGCCTGGAGTGGGACAGGAAACACCATATATTTT
TRBV20-1	-	TRBJ1-1	-	14	CSARGGSLNTEAFF	TGCAGTGCTAGAGGGGGCAGCTTGAACACTGAAGCTTTCTTT
TRBV2	few	TRBJ2-5	-	13	CASSVERQETQYF	TGTGCCAGCAGTGTTGAACGCCAAGAGACCCAGTACTTC
TRBV29-1	-	TRBJ1-2	-	14	CSVEEGRASYGYTF	TGCAGCGTTGAAGAGGGACGGGCTAGCTATGGCTACACCTTC
TRBV6-2/TRBV6-3	few	TRBJ1-2	-	12	CASSSTRPGYTF	TGTGCCAGCAGTTCCACCCGACCTGGCTACACCTTC
TRBV30	-	TRBJ1-2	-	13	CAWSGGAGYGYTF	TGTGCCTGGAGTGGGGGGGCAGGCTATGGCTACACCTTC
TRBV10-3	-	TRBJ1-1	-	14	CAISESLLQTEAFF	TGTGCCATCAGTGAGTCTCTCTTACAGACTGAAGCTTTCTTT
TRBV2	once	TRBJ2-5	-	13	CASTVEFGETQYF	TGTGCCAGCACTGTTGAGTTTGGAGAGACCCAGTACTTC
TRBV6-1	-	TRBJ2-3	-	13	CASSEGMPDTQYF	TGTGCCAGCAGTGAAGGGATGCCAGATACGCAGTATTTT
TRBV7-6	-	TRBJ1-3	-	13	CASRTLSGNTIYF	TGTGCCAGCAGGACTCTCTCTGGAAACACCATATATTTT
TRBV2	once	TRBJ2-5	-	11	CASSRVETQYF	TGTGCCAGCAGTCGGGTGGAGACCCAGTACTTC
TRBV29-1	-	TRBJ2-2	TRBD1	15	CSVTGTGRSTGELFF	TGCAGCGTGACCGGGACAGGGAGGAGCACCGGGGAGCTGTTTTTT
TRBV7-9	-	TRBJ2-5	TRBD1	15	CASSRGDREKETQYF	TGTGCCAGCAGCCGTGGGGACAGGGAGAAAGAGACCCAGTACTTC
TRBV5-8	-	TRBJ2-2	-	15	CASSFVGVDTGELFF	TGTGCCAGCAGCTTCGTGGGAGTTGACACCGGGGAGCTGTTTTTT
TRBV6-1	-	TRBJ2-5	TRBD2	15	CASTLGLAGGETQYF	TGTGCCAGCACTCTTGGACTAGCGGGAGGCGAGACCCAGTACTTC
TRBV7-9	-	TRBJ2-1	TRBD2	16	CASSLLRLAGYNEQFF	TGTGCCAGCAGCTTACTACGACTAGCGGGGTACAATGAGCAGTTCTTC
TRBV20-1	once	TRBJ1-2	-	14	CSASPPDRFYGYTF	TGCAGTGCTAGTCCTCCGGACAGATTCTATGGCTACACCTTC
TRBV7-2	-	TRBJ1-1	-	13	CASSLTMNTEAFF	TGTGCCAGCAGCTTGACAATGAACACTGAAGCTTTCTTT
TRBV28	-	TRBJ1-1	-	13	CASSLWGGTEAFF	TGTGCCAGCAGTTTATGGGGCGGCACTGAAGCTTTCTTT
TRBV20-1	-	TRBJ2-7	TRBD2	16	CSAEGTSGRAGYEQYF	TGCAGTGCTGAGGGTACTAGCGGGAGGGCCGGCTACGAGCAGTACTTC
TRBV12-3/TRBV12-4	-	TRBJ2-5	-	13	CASSPTRKETQYF	TGTGCCAGCAGCCCGACCCGCAAAGAGACCCAGTACTTC
TRBV20-1	-	TRBJ2-3	TRBD2	14	CSADLGTRTYTQYF	TGCAGTGCAGACCTGGGGACTAGGACGTATACGCAGTATTTT
TRBV24-1	-	TRBJ1-5	TRBD1	15	CATSGGDRVGQPQHF	TGTGCCACCAGTGGAGGAGACAGGGTAGGTCAGCCCCAGCATTTT
TRBV6-1	-	TRBJ2-1	-	15	CASMVSGESYNEQFF	TGTGCCAGCATGGTAAGCGGAGAATCCTACAATGAGCAGTTCTTC
TRBV4-1	-	TRBJ2-3	-	16	CASSPGPLSGTDTQYF	TGCGCCAGCAGCCCGGGACCCCTTTCAGGCACAGATACGCAGTATTTT
TRBV10-3	-	TRBJ1-5	-	16	CAISENLRASNQPQHF	TGTGCCATCAGTGAAAACCTCCGGGCCTCCAATCAGCCCCAGCATTTT
TRBV24-1	-	TRBJ2-5	-	14	CATSDLRTGKTQYF	TGTGCCACCAGTGATTTGCGGACCGGCAAGACCCAGTACTTC
TRBV5-4	-	TRBJ2-5	-	15	CASSRVGGLQETQYF	TGTGCCAGCAGCAGGGTAGGGGGTCTCCAAGAGACCCAGTACTTC
TRBV20-1	few	TRBJ1-2	TRBD1	13	CSARHRDSYGYTF	TGCAGTGCTCGACACCGGGACAGCTATGGCTACACCTTC
TRBV6-5	few	TRBJ2-7	-	13	CASSYGQVYEQYF	TGTGCCAGCAGTTACGGCCAGGTCTACGAGCAGTACTTC
TRBV2	-	TRBJ2-1	-	15	CASSEDGDRYNEQFF	TGTGCCAGCAGTGAGGATGGCGACCGCTACAATGAGCAGTTCTTC
TRBV19	-	TRBJ2-1	TRBD2	14	CASSNLAGYNEQFF	TGTGCCAGTAGTAACCTAGCGGGATACAATGAGCAGTTCTTC
TRBV24-1	-	TRBJ1-1	-	13	CATSDGGNTEAFF	TGTGCCACCAGTGATGGAGGGAACACTGAAGCTTTCTTT
TRBV2	-	TRBJ1-1	TRBD1	13	CASSATGGDEAFF	TGTGCCAGCAGTGCTACAGGGGGCGATGAAGCTTTCTTT
TRBV7-6	-	TRBJ1-6	-	14	CASSLAGDGGPLHF	TGTGCCAGCAGCTTAGCGGGGGACGGCGGGCCCCTCCACTTT
TRBV20-1	-	TRBJ2-5	-	13	CSARSQGGETQYF	TGCAGTGCTAGATCTCAGGGGGGAGAGACCCAGTACTTC
TRBV27	few	TRBJ2-7	-	14	CASSLKGFYYEQYF	TGTGCCAGCAGTTTAAAGGGTTTCTACTACGAGCAGTACTTC
TRBV20-1	-	TRBJ2-7	TRBD1	13	CSATGRGRYEQYF	TGCAGTGCCACGGGCAGGGGGCGTTACGAGCAGTACTTC